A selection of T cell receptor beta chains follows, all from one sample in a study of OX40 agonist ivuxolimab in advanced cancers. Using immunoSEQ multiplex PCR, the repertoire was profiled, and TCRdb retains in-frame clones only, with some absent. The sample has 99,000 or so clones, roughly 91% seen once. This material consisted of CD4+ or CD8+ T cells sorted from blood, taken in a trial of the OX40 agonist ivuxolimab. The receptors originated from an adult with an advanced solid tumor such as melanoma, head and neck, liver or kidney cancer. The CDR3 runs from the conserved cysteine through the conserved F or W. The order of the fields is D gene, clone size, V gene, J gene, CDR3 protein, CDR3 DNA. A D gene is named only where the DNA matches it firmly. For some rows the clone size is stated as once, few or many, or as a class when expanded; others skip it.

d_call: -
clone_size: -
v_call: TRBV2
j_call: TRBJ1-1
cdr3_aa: CASSGHGLRTEAFF
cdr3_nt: TGTGCCAGCAGTGGTCACGGTTTGCGGACTGAAGCTTTCTTT

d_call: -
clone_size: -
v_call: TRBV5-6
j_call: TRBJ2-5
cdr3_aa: CASSRTGETQYF
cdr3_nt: TGTGCCAGCAGTCGGACGGGGGAGACCCAGTACTTC

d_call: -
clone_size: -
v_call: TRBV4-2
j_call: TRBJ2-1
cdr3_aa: CASSQAQLVGRNEQFF
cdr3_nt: TGTGCCAGCAGCCAAGCCCAACTAGTGGGACGGAATGAGCAGTTCTTC

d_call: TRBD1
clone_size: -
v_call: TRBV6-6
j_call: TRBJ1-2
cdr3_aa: CAISLTGDYGYTF
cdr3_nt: TGTGCCATCAGCCTTACAGGGGACTATGGCTACACCTTC

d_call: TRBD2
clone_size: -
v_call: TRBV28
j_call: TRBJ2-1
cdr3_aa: CASSLGGAYNEQFF
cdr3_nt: TGTGCCAGCAGTTTGGGGGGGGCCTACAATGAGCAGTTCTTC

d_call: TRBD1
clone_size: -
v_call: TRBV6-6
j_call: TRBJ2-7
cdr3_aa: CASSYSTGTSYEQYF
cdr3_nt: TGTGCCAGCAGTTACTCGACAGGGACCTCCTACGAGCAGTACTTC

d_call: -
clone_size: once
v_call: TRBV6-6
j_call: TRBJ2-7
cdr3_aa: CASSAGYEQYF
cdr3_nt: TGTGCCAGCAGTGCTGGGTACGAGCAGTACTTC

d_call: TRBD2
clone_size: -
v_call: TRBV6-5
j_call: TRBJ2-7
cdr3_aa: CASMATSGFSYEQYF
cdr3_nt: TGTGCCAGCATGGCGACTAGCGGGTTTTCCTACGAGCAGTACTTC

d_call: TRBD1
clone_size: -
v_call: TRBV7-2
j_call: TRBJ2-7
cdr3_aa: CASSTIPGGYEQYF
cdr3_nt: TGTGCCAGCAGTACTATCCCAGGGGGCTACGAGCAGTACTTC

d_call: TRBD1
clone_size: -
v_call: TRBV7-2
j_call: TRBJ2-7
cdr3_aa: CASSSGQSLGSYEQYF
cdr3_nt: TGTGCCAGCAGCTCGGGACAGTCCCTAGGCTCCTACGAGCAGTACTTC

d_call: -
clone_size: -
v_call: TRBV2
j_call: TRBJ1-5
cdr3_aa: CASSGFIYSNQPQHF
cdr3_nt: TGTGCCAGCAGTGGGTTCATTTATAGCAATCAGCCCCAGCATTTT

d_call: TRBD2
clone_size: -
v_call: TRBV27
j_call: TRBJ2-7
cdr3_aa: CASRELAGDREQYF
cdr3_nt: TGTGCCAGCAGGGAACTAGCGGGAGACCGCGAGCAGTACTTC

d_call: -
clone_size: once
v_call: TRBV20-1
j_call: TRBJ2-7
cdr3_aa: CSVQGFYEQYF
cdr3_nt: TGCAGTGTTCAGGGGTTTTACGAGCAGTACTTC

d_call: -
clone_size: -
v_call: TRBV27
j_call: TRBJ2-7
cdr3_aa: CASRPLTRGALYEQYF
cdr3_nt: TGTGCCAGCAGACCCCTCACCCGCGGAGCGCTATACGAGCAGTACTTC

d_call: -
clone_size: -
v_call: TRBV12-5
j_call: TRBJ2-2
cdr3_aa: CASGLGNRAANTGELFF
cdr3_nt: TGTGCTAGTGGTTTGGGAAACAGGGCAGCGAACACCGGGGAGCTGTTTTTT

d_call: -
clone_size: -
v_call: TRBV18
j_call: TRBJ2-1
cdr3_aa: CASSPPESGPNEQFF
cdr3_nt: TGTGCCAGCTCACCACCGGAATCTGGGCCCAATGAGCAGTTCTTC

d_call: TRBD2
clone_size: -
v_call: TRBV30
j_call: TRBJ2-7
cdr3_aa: CAWQAGPSSYEQYF
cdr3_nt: TGTGCCTGGCAAGCGGGGCCGAGCTCCTACGAGCAGTACTTC

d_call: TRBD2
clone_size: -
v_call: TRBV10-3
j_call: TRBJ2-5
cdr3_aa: CAISETITGGETQYF
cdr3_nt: TGTGCCATCAGTGAGACTATCACGGGGGGGGAGACCCAGTACTTC

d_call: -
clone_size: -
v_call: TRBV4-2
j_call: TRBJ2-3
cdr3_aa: CASSQEVGGRGTGTQYF
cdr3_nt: TGTGCCAGCAGCCAAGAGGTGGGAGGTCGGGGAACGGGTACGCAGTATTTT

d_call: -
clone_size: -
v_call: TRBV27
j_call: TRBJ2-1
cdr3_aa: CASSLRYSGGNNEQFF
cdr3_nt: TGTGCCAGCAGTTTAAGGTACAGCGGAGGGAACAATGAGCAGTTCTTC

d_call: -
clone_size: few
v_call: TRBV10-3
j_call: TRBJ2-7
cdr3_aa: CATHRDRTSYEQYF
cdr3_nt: TGTGCCACCCACCGTGACCGCACGTCCTACGAGCAGTACTTC

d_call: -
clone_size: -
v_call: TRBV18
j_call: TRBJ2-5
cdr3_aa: CASSPRSPVGKETQYF
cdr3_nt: TGTGCCAGCTCACCACGTTCCCCGGTGGGTAAAGAGACCCAGTACTTC

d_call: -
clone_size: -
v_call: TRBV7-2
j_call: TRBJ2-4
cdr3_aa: CASSRQGNVAKNIQYF
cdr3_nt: TGTGCCAGCAGCAGGCAGGGGAATGTAGCCAAAAACATTCAGTACTTC

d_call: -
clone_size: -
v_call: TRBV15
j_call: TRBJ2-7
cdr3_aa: CATSREKGTTYEQYF
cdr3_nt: TGTGCCACCAGCAGAGAAAAAGGTACTACCTACGAGCAGTACTTC

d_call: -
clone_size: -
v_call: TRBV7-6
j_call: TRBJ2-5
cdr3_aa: CASSRGSLGQETQYF
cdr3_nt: TGTGCCAGCAGCCGGGGCAGTCTGGGACAAGAGACCCAGTACTTC

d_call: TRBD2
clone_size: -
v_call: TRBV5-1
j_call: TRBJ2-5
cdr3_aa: CASSLALSSGSWGETQYF
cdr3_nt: TGCGCCAGCAGCTTGGCCTTATCTAGCGGGAGTTGGGGTGAGACCCAGTACTTC

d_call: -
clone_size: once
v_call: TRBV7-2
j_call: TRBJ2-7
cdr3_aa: CASSLDGGGTSYEQYF
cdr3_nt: TGTGCCAGCAGCTTAGACGGAGGCGGGACGAGCTACGAGCAGTACTTC

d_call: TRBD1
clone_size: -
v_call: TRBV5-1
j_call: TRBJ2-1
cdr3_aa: CASSHRGLDGEQFF
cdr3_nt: TGCGCCAGCAGCCACAGGGGCCTGGATGGGGAGCAGTTCTTC

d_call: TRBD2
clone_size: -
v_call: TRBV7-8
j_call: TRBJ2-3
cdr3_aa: CASSVLADSTDTQYF
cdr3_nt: TGTGCCAGCAGCGTACTAGCGGATAGCACAGATACGCAGTATTTT

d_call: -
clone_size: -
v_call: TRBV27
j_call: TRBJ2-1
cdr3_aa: CASSLKGVAFVSYNEQFF
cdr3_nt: TGTGCCAGCAGTTTAAAAGGGGTGGCGTTCGTGTCCTACAATGAGCAGTTCTTC

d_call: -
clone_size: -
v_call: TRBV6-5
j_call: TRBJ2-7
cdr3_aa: CASSYRSRGSGYEQYF
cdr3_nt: TGTGCCAGCAGTTACAGGAGTAGAGGTTCAGGCTACGAGCAGTACTTC

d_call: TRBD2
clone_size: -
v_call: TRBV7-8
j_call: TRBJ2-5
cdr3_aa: CASSQREGRGQETQYF
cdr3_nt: TGTGCCAGCAGCCAGCGGGAGGGCCGCGGCCAAGAGACCCAGTACTTC

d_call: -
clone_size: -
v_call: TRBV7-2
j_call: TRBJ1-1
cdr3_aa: CASSQNTEAFF
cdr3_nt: TGTGCCAGCAGCCAGAACACTGAAGCTTTCTTT

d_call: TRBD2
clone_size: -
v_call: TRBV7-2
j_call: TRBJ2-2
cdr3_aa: CASSSHRLAGDTGELFF
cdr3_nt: TGTGCCAGCAGCTCCCATCGACTAGCGGGAGATACCGGGGAGCTGTTTTTT

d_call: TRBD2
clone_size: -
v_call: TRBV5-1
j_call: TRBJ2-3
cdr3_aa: CASSLPTSGSTDTQYF
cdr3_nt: TGCGCCAGCAGCCTCCCGACTAGCGGGAGCACAGATACGCAGTATTTT

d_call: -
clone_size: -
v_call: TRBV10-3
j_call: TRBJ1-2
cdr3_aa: CAISESGTNYGYTF
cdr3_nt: TGTGCCATCAGTGAGTCAGGCACAAACTATGGCTACACCTTC

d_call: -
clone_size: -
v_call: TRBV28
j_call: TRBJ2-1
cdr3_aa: CASRGGLGEEQFF
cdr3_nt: TGTGCCAGCAGGGGGGGGCTGGGCGAAGAGCAGTTCTTC

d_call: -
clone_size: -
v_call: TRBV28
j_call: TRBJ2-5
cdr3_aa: CASSPYRIQETQYF
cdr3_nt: TGTGCCAGCAGCCCCTACCGAATCCAAGAGACCCAGTACTTC

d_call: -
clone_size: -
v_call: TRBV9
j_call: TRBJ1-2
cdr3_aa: CASSVEGRGYTF
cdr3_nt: TGTGCCAGCAGCGTAGAGGGAAGGGGCTACACCTTC

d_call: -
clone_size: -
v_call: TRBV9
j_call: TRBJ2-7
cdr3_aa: CASSPGAGANSYEQYF
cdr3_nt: TGTGCCAGCAGCCCCGGGGCGGGGGCCAATTCCTACGAGCAGTACTTC

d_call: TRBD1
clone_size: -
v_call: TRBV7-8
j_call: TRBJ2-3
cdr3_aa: CASSLRDRGLTDTQYF
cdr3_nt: TGTGCCAGCAGCCTGAGGGACAGGGGGCTTACAGATACGCAGTATTTT

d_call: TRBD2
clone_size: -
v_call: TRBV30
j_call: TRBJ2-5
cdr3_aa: CAWKSSGSRAQYF
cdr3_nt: TGTGCCTGGAAATCTAGCGGGAGCAGGGCCCAGTACTTC

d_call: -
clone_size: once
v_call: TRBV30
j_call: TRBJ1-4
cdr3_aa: CALSTTATNEKLFF
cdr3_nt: TGTGCCCTATCGACGACGGCAACTAATGAAAAACTGTTTTTT

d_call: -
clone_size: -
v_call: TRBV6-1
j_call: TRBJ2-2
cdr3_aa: CASRRTTTGELFF
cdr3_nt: TGTGCCAGCAGAAGGACGACCACCGGGGAGCTGTTTTTT

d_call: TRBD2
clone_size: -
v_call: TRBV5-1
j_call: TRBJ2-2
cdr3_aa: CASSETSGRNGELFF
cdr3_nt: TGCGCCAGCAGCGAGACTAGCGGGAGAAACGGGGAGCTGTTTTTT

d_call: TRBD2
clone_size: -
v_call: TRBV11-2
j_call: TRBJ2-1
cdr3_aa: CASSLVTSGGIYNEQFF
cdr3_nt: TGTGCCAGCAGCTTGGTGACTAGCGGGGGGATTTACAATGAGCAGTTCTTC

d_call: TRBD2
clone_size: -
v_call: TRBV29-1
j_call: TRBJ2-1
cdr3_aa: CSVPTSGGPNEQFF
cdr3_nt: TGCAGCGTACCTACTAGCGGTGGGCCCAATGAGCAGTTCTTC

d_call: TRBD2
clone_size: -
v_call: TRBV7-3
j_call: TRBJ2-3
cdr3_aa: CASSHGGAGRSDTQYF
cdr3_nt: TGTGCCAGCAGCCACGGGGGAGCGGGGAGATCAGATACGCAGTATTTT

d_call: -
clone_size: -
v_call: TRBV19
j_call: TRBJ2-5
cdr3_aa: CASSPGWGLIQETQYF
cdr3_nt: TGTGCCAGTAGTCCTGGGTGGGGACTGATACAAGAGACCCAGTACTTC